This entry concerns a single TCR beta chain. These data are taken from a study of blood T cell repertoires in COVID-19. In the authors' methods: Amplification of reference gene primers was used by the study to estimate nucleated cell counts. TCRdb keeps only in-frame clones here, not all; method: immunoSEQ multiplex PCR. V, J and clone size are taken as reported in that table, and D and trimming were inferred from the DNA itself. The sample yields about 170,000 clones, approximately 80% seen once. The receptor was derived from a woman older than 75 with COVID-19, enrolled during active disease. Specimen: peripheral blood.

CDR3 residues: CASSQGLAEGQETQYF. The DNA of the CDR3 is TGCGCCAGCAGCCAAGGGCTAGCGGAGGGGCAAGAGACCCAGTACTTC. The V and J genes are TRBV4-1 and TRBJ2-5; 7 nucleotides agree with TRBD2. V gave up 1 base and J gave up 2 bases; unmatched junction bases: 7. CDR1 and CDR2 from the germline V gene are MGHRA and YSYEKL. The length of the CDR3 is 16 residues.